This T cell receptor beta chain appears in the sequencing data of a study of tumor and adjacent non-tumor tissue in lung cancer. Study in general: The cohort had around eleven adenocarcinoma, a couple of squamous cell and 1 small cell patients.

RNA was extracted from bulk tissue without any cell sorting. The normal lung tissue was taken more than 3 cm from the tumor edge. A modified ARM-PCR protocol with three rounds of nested PCR amplified TCRbeta. TCRdb reprocessed the multiplex PCR reads via MiXCR and lists one record per CDR3 protein. This table holds some 97,000 distinct CDR3 sequences, less than 75% found once. Germline loops: CDR1 DFQATT, CDR2 SNEGSKA (reference sequence). This CDR3 is built from 16 residues. This receptor was obtained from a man aged 30-40 years with non-small cell lung cancer. Sequencing used distant non-tumor lung tissue. This chain connects TRBV20-1 to TRBJ2-3; D might be TRBD2 (6 bases). CDR3 nucleotide sequence: TGCGGAGCTAGAGATAAGGTAGCGGTTAGGTCAGATACGCAGTATTTT. Its protein is CGARDKVAVRSDTQYF.